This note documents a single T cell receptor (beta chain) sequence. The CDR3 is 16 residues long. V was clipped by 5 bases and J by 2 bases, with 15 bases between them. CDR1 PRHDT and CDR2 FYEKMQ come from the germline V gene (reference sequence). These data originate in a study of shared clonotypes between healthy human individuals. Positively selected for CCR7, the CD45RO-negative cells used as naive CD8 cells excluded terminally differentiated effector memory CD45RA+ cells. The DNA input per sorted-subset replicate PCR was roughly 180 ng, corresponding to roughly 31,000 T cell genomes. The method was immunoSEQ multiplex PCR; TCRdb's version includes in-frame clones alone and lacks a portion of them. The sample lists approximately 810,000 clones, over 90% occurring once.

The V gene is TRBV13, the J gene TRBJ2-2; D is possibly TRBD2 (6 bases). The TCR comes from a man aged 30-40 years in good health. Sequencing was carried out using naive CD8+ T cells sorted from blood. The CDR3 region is CASSPPGSGNTGELFF. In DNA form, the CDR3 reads TGTGCCAGCAGCCCGCCGGGTAGCGGCAACACCGGGGAGCTGTTTTTT.